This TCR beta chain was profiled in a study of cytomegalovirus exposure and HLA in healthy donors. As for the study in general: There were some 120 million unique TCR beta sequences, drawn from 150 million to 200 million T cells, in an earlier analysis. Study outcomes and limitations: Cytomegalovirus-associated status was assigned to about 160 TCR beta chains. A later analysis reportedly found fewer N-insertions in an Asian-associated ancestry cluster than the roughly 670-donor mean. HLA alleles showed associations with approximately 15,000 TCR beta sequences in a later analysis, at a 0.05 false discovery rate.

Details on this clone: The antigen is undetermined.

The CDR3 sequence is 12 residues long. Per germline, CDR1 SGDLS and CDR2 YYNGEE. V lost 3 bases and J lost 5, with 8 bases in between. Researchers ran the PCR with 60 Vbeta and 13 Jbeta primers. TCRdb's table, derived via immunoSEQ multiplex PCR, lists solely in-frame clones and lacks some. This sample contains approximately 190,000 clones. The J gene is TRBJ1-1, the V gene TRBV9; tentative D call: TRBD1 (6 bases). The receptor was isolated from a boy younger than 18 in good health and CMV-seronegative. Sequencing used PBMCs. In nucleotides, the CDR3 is TGTGCCAGCAGCGCCCAGGGGACTGAAGCTTTCTTT. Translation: CASSAQGTEAFF. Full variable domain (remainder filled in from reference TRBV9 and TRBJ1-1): DSGVTQTPKHLITATGQRVTLRCSPRSGDLSVYWYQQSLDQGLQFLIQYYNGEERAKGNILERFSAQQFPDLHSELNLSSLELGDSALYFCASSAQGTEAFFGQGTRLTVV.